This TCR beta chain is drawn from a study of OX40 agonist ivuxolimab in advanced cancers. In the study overall: Having had anti-PD-1, anti-PD-L1 or anti-CTLA-4 therapy before was allowed, and around 44% had some. Study-level findings and limits: The authors also found low normalized T-cell clonal expansion in some nonresponders. Expansion of clones was among the lowest in partial responders at 0.1-3.0 mg/kg.

From germline, CDR1 is MNHNY and CDR2 SVGAGI (reference sequence). CDR3 length: 14 residues. V gave up 6 bases and J gave up 10 bases, with 20 bases separating them. Profiling relied on immunoSEQ multiplex PCR, and the TCRdb table lists in-frame clones only, not all of them. Seen here are roughly 100,000 clones, about 85% observed once, and the top ten hold 3.5% to 4%. Researchers took blood at baseline, on cycle 4 day 1, and on cycle 7 day 1. On this clone: The target antigen is unknown.

The sequence was collected from an adult with an advanced solid tumor such as melanoma, head and neck, liver or kidney cancer. The chain is built from TRBV6-6 and TRBJ2-3, with TRBD2 as a possible D gene (6 bases). Sample: CD4+ or CD8+ T cells sorted from blood, taken in a trial of the OX40 agonist ivuxolimab. The CDR3 protein is CASSHRDRRGPQYF. The CDR3 DNA reads as TGTGCCAGCAGCCATCGGGACCGGCGGGGTCCGCAGTATTTT.